The rows below give T cell receptor beta chains drawn from one sample of a study of blood T cell repertoires in COVID-19. Assay: immunoSEQ multiplex PCR; the TCRdb copy retains only in-frame clones and omits some. In the table there are 95,000 to 120,000 clones, less than 85% of which are singletons. Material: peripheral blood. These receptors all come from a human donor in a cohort sampled during active COVID-19. CDR3s include the opening cysteine and the closing phenylalanine or tryptophan. A D gene is named only where the DNA matches it firmly. The size entry is marked missing in some rows and otherwise reads once, few, many or a size class.

J | size | V | D | CDR3 | DNA
TRBJ1-2 | NA | TRBV4-1 | TRBD1 | CASSQGTGQGGGYGYTF | TGCGCCAGCAGCCAAGGAACGGGACAGGGGGGTGGGTACGGCTACACCTTC
TRBJ2-7 | NA | TRBV7-2 | TRBD2 | CASSLRGGGEQYF | TGTGCCAGCAGCTTACGGGGGGGCGGCGAGCAGTACTTC
TRBJ1-5 | NA | TRBV16 | NA | CASSQSGGDQPQHF | TGTGCCAGCAGCCAATCGGGGGGGGATCAGCCCCAGCATTTT
TRBJ1-6 | NA | TRBV15 | NA | CATSRAGANSPLHF | TGTGCCACCAGCAGAGCGGGAGCGAATTCACCCCTCCACTTT
TRBJ2-5 | few | TRBV7-2 | NA | CASSLFAQQETQYF | TGTGCCAGCAGCTTATTCGCCCAGCAAGAGACCCAGTACTTC
TRBJ1-6 | NA | TRBV6-5 | TRBD1 | CASSPGQGHSPLHF | TGTGCCAGCAGTCCGGGACAGGGCCATTCACCCCTCCACTTT
TRBJ2-7 | NA | TRBV7-2 | NA | CASSLVQGTLYEQYF | TGTGCCAGCAGCTTAGTACAGGGAACCCTTTACGAGCAGTACTTC
TRBJ2-3 | NA | TRBV6-4 | NA | CASSGGGRGDTQYF | TGTGCCAGCAGTGGGGGGGGGCGAGGTGATACGCAGTATTTT
TRBJ1-2 | NA | TRBV25-1 | NA | CASSDQTGRFNYGYTF | TGTGCCAGCAGTGATCAGACAGGCCGATTCAACTATGGCTACACCTTC
TRBJ1-3 | NA | TRBV19 | NA | CASRAGVVSGNTIYF | TGTGCCAGTAGGGCAGGGGTGGTCTCTGGAAACACCATATATTTT
TRBJ1-4 | NA | TRBV28 | NA | CASTTPGVGDEKLFF | TGTGCCAGCACCACTCCCGGGGTAGGAGATGAAAAACTGTTTTTT
TRBJ2-2 | NA | TRBV9 | NA | CASSVVQGNTGELFF | TGTGCCAGCAGCGTAGTTCAGGGAAACACCGGGGAGCTGTTTTTT
TRBJ2-1 | NA | TRBV7-3 | NA | CASSLGPRREQFF | TGTGCCAGCAGCTTAGGGCCACGTCGTGAGCAGTTCTTC
TRBJ1-1 | NA | TRBV19 | NA | CASLRPLGANTEAFF | TGTGCCAGCCTCAGGCCGCTAGGGGCGAACACTGAAGCTTTCTTT
TRBJ2-7 | NA | TRBV10-3 | NA | CAIRAGDSYEQYF | TGTGCCATCAGGGCAGGGGACTCCTACGAGCAGTACTTC
TRBJ1-2 | once | TRBV5-1 | TRBD1 | CASSLGSGQGATHGYTF | TGCGCCAGCAGCTTGGGTTCAGGACAGGGAGCAACGCATGGCTACACCTTC
TRBJ1-1 | NA | TRBV5-1 | NA | CASSPYSGGNTEAFF | TGCGCCAGCAGCCCCTACTCGGGGGGCAACACTGAAGCTTTCTTT
TRBJ2-1 | NA | TRBV6-6 | NA | CASTRMQEQFF | TGTGCCAGCACCCGTATGCAGGAGCAGTTCTTC
TRBJ2-7 | NA | TRBV10-1 | TRBD1 | CASSEDRVTQQYF | TGCGCCAGCAGTGAAGACAGGGTTACGCAGCAGTACTTC
TRBJ2-7 | NA | TRBV6-5 | TRBD2 | CASSSSGLAVTYEQYF | TGTGCCAGCAGTTCGTCGGGACTAGCGGTAACCTACGAGCAGTACTTC
TRBJ2-1 | NA | TRBV6-5 | NA | CASSYGRGSYNEQFF | TGTGCCAGCAGTTACGGCAGGGGTTCCTACAATGAGCAGTTCTTC
TRBJ1-1 | NA | TRBV7-2 | TRBD1 | CASSLATGGIYTEAFF | TGTGCCAGCAGCTTAGCGACAGGGGGGATCTACACTGAAGCTTTCTTT
TRBJ2-2 | NA | TRBV28 | TRBD1 | CASTPGGAFSGELFF | TGTGCCAGCACCCCAGGGGGCGCTTTTTCCGGGGAGCTGTTTTTT
TRBJ1-1 | NA | TRBV5-1 | NA | CASSLGSGMNTEAFF | TGCGCCAGCAGCTTGGGGTCAGGGATGAACACTGAAGCTTTCTTT
TRBJ2-1 | NA | TRBV19 | NA | CASSSRGRDRHGGNEQFF | TGTGCCAGTAGTTCGAGGGGGAGGGACAGGCATGGAGGCAATGAGCAGTTCTTC
TRBJ1-3 | NA | TRBV16 | TRBD1 | CASSLRTGLSGNTIYF | TGTGCCAGCAGCCTCCGGACAGGGCTTTCCGGAAACACCATATATTTT
TRBJ1-3 | NA | TRBV7-6 | NA | CASSLRGQFSGNTIYF | TGTGCCAGCAGCTTGCGGGGGCAGTTCTCGGGAAACACCATATATTTT
TRBJ2-7 | NA | TRBV28 | NA | CASELRGGRQYF | TGTGCCAGCGAACTTAGAGGTGGGAGGCAGTACTTC
TRBJ2-3 | once | TRBV7-5 | NA | CVRSLALAGGPLGDTQYF | TGTGTCAGAAGCTTAGCTCTAGCGGGGGGCCCTCTCGGGGATACGCAGTATTTT
TRBJ2-7 | NA | TRBV20-1 | NA | CSAADMGEQYF | TGCAGTGCGGCCGACATGGGCGAGCAGTACTTC
TRBJ1-5 | NA | TRBV5-5 | NA | CASSPRGGDSNQPQHF | TGTGCCAGCAGCCCCCGGGGGGGCGATAGCAATCAGCCCCAGCATTTT
TRBJ2-1 | NA | TRBV28 | NA | CASSLGLGSSYNEQFF | TGTGCCAGCAGTTTAGGGCTGGGGAGCTCCTACAATGAGCAGTTCTTC
TRBJ2-3 | NA | TRBV5-4 | TRBD1 | CASSSGQGARTDTQYF | TGTGCCAGCAGCTCAGGACAGGGGGCTCGTACAGATACGCAGTATTTT
TRBJ2-7 | NA | TRBV5-1 | TRBD1 | CASSVGQGEQYF | TGCGCCAGCAGCGTAGGACAGGGGGAGCAGTACTTC
TRBJ1-5 | NA | TRBV15 | NA | CATSRDLARNQPQHF | TGTGCCACCAGCAGAGATCTGGCGAGGAATCAGCCCCAGCATTTT
TRBJ2-7 | few | TRBV19 | NA | CASTVVVPYEQYF | TGTGCCAGCACGGTAGTCGTACCCTACGAGCAGTACTTC
TRBJ1-2 | NA | TRBV11-2 | TRBD1 | CASSLGGTGGNYGYTF | TGTGCCAGCAGCTTAGGGGGGACAGGGGGAAACTATGGCTACACCTTC
TRBJ2-5 | once | TRBV25-1 | NA | CASSELGEETQYF | TGTGCCAGCAGTGAGCTAGGGGAAGAGACCCAGTACTTC
TRBJ1-2 | NA | TRBV12-3/TRBV12-4 | TRBD1 | CASTRDSLGGYTF | TGTGCCAGCACCAGGGACAGCCTAGGGGGCTACACCTTC
TRBJ2-5 | NA | TRBV29-1 | TRBD1 | CSVGDRPKETQYF | TGCAGCGTGGGGGACAGACCTAAAGAGACCCAGTACTTC
TRBJ1-1 | NA | TRBV19 | NA | CASSIGQIMNTEAFF | TGTGCCAGTAGTATAGGTCAGATCATGAACACTGAAGCTTTCTTT
TRBJ1-1 | once | TRBV6-6 | TRBD1 | CASRRQGAGAFF | TGTGCCAGCAGACGACAGGGGGCGGGGGCTTTCTTT
TRBJ2-7 | NA | TRBV6-2/TRBV6-3 | NA | CASSRLTLPYEQYF | TGTGCCAGCAGTAGACTAACTCTTCCCTACGAGCAGTACTTC
TRBJ2-1 | NA | TRBV28 | TRBD1 | CASRPLGQGGLAEQFF | TGTGCCAGCAGACCTTTGGGACAGGGGGGTTTAGCTGAGCAGTTCTTC
TRBJ1-5 | NA | TRBV5-6 | NA | CASSFWGFNQPQHF | TGTGCCAGCAGCTTTTGGGGCTTCAACCAGCCCCAGCATTTT
TRBJ1-3 | NA | TRBV6-5 | NA | CASSSLFISGNTIYF | TGTGCCAGCAGTTCTCTCTTTATCTCTGGAAACACCATATATTTT
TRBJ1-5 | NA | TRBV5-5 | TRBD1 | CASSLANLDRGYPQHF | TGTGCCAGCAGCTTGGCCAATTTGGACAGGGGATATCCCCAGCATTTT
TRBJ1-2 | NA | TRBV7-8 | TRBD1 | CASSFTGGTMNYGYTF | TGTGCCAGCAGCTTTACAGGGGGTACGATGAACTATGGCTACACCTTC
TRBJ2-6 | NA | TRBV5-8 | NA | CASSKTYSGANVLTF | TGTGCCAGCAGCAAGACTTACTCTGGGGCCAACGTCCTGACTTTC
TRBJ2-1 | once | TRBV21-1 | NA | CASSKELAGGYNEQFF | TGTGCCAGCAGCAAAGAACTAGCGGGGGGATACAATGAGCAGTTCTTC
TRBJ2-6 | NA | TRBV2 | NA | CASSLQGSAGANVLTF | TGTGCCAGCAGTTTACAGGGTTCTGCCGGGGCCAACGTCCTGACTTTC
TRBJ2-4 | NA | TRBV5-1 | TRBD1 | CASSSRGQGPGNIQYF | TGCGCCAGCAGCTCCCGGGGACAGGGGCCAGGAAACATTCAGTACTTC
TRBJ1-1 | NA | TRBV6-5 | TRBD1 | CASRDREARTEAFF | TGTGCCAGCAGAGACAGGGAGGCGCGCACTGAAGCTTTCTTT
TRBJ1-2 | NA | TRBV6-5 | NA | CASSPEIGGYTF | TGTGCCAGCAGCCCCGAAATCGGTGGCTACACCTTC
TRBJ2-3 | NA | TRBV5-1 | TRBD2 | CATQLAGGPYSTDTQYF | TGCGCCACTCAACTAGCGGGGGGTCCCTATAGCACAGATACGCAGTATTTT
TRBJ1-5 | NA | TRBV6-5 | NA | CASSRTRDQPQHF | TGTGCCAGCAGCCGAACGCGGGATCAGCCCCAGCATTTT
TRBJ2-7 | NA | TRBV10-3 | TRBD1 | CAISGGQGDEQYF | TGTGCCATCAGTGGGGGACAGGGGGACGAGCAGTACTTC